Given below is one T cell receptor (beta chain) in context. Its antigen is not known. The data were obtained in a study of cytomegalovirus exposure and HLA in healthy donors. General observations from the study: In vitro confirmation showed three CMV-associated chains to be CMV antigen specific.

Sequencing used immunoSEQ multiplex PCR; TCRdb keeps in-frame clones, though not all of them. The sample shows around 250,000 clones, roughly 87% of them seen only once. V was trimmed by 7 bases and J by 2 bases, leaving 12 bases between them. Per the germline V gene, CDR1 is MDHEN and CDR2 is SYDVKM. This CDR3 comprises 13 residues. The rearrangement joins TRBV28 to TRBJ2-7; D may correspond to TRBD1 or TRBD2 (5 bases each). Sample: PBMCs. The TCR sequence derives from a woman aged 25 to 45 in good health and CMV-seronegative. CDR3 coding DNA: TGTGCCAGCAAATCCGGGACGACCTACGAGCAGTACTTC. Protein: CASKSGTTYEQYF.